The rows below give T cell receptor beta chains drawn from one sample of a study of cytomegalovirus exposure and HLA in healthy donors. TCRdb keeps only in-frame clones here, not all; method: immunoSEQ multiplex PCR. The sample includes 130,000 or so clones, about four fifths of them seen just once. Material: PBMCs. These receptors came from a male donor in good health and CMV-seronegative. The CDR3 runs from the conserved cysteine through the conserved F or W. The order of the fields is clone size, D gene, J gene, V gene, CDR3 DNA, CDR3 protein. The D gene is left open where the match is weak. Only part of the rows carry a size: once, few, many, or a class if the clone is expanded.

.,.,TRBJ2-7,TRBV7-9,TGTTCCAGCAGCTTGGCTCTCTACGAGCAGTACTTC,CSSSLALYEQYF
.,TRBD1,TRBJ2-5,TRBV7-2,TGTGCCAGCAGCATTACAGGGGTTTATCGAGAAGAGACCCAGTACTTC,CASSITGVYREETQYF
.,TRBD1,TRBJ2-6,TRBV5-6,TGTGCCAGCAGCGACCAGGGGGCGCCTGGGGCCAACGTCCTGACTTTC,CASSDQGAPGANVLTF
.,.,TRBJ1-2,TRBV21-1,TGTGCCAGCAGCAAAGGGTCTTACACGGACAGGGGGTTGCCCAACTATGGCTACACCTTC,CASSKGSYTDRGLPNYGYTF
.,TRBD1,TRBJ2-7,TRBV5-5,TGTGCCAGCAGCCGCATCGGGGACAGGGGAAGGGAGCAGTACTTC,CASSRIGDRGREQYF
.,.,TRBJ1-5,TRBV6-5,TGTGCCAGCAGTTCACAGGGTGAGGGCAATCAGCCCCAGCATTTT,CASSSQGEGNQPQHF
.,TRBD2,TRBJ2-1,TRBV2,TGTGCCAGCAGTGTTGCGGGGGGTTACAATGAGCAGTTCTTC,CASSVAGGYNEQFF
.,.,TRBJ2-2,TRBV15,TGTGCCACCACCCGTTTGGTTACAACCGGGGAGCTGTTTTTT,CATTRLVTTGELFF
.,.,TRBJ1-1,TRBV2,TGTGCCAGCAACAGGGAGCCAGGGAAAATTCGCACTGAAGCTTTCTTT,CASNREPGKIRTEAFF
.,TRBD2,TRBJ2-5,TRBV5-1,TGCGCCAGCAGTCCGCTAGCGGGGGAAGAGACCCAGTACTTC,CASSPLAGEETQYF
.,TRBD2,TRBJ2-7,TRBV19,TGTGCCAGTAGTACCCGACTAGCGGGGGGGAACCTTTTTCCCGAGCAGTACTTC,CASSTRLAGGNLFPEQYF
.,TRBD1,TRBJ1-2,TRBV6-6,TGTGCCAGCAGCAAACGTCCGGGACAGGGTGATATTGGCTACACCTTC,CASSKRPGQGDIGYTF
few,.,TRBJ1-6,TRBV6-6,TGTGCCAGCAGTTCCGCGGACAGCAATTCACCCCTCCACTTT,CASSSADSNSPLHF
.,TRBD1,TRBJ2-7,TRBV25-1,TGTGCCAGCAGCCAAGGGACAGGGGGTGGCTACGAGCAGTACTTC,CASSQGTGGGYEQYF
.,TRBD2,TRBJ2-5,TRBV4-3,TGCGCCAGCAGCCAAGAAACCGCGGGGGGGGCTGAGACCCAGTACTTC,CASSQETAGGAETQYF
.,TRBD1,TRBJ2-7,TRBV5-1,TGCGCCAGCAGTACCGGGACAGGGTTCGTCTACGAGCAGTACTTC,CASSTGTGFVYEQYF
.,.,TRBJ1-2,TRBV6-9,TGTGCCAGCAGAACGGGATATAACTATGGCTACACCTTC,CASRTGYNYGYTF
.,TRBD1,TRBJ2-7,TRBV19,TGTGCCAGTAGAACGAATGCCGGGACAGGGGGCTACGAGCAGTACTTC,CASRTNAGTGGYEQYF
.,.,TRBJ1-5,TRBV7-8,TGTGCCAGCAGCTTCAGGGTACGGGAGGGGCGACAGCCCCAGCATTTT,CASSFRVREGRQPQHF
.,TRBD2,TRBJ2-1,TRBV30,TGTGCCTGGAGCACCGGGACTAACTACAATGAGCAGTTCTTC,CAWSTGTNYNEQFF
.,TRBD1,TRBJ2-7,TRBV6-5,TGTGCCAGCACCCCCCGGGACAGGGTCCACGAGCAGTACTTC,CASTPRDRVHEQYF
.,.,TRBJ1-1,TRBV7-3,TGTGCCAGCAGCTTAAACAGCATGAACACTGAAGCTTTCTTT,CASSLNSMNTEAFF
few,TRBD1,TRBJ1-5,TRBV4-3,TGCGCCAGCAGCCCGGGGACAGGGTTCAATCAGCCCCAGCATTTT,CASSPGTGFNQPQHF
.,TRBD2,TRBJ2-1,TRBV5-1,TGCGCCAGCACTGATGACCTAGCGGGGGGCTACAATGAGCAGTTCTTC,CASTDDLAGGYNEQFF
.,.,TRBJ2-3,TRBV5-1,TGCGCCAGCAGCTTGGGGAGACAGGCAGAAGATACGCAGTATTTT,CASSLGRQAEDTQYF
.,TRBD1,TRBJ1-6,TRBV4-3,TGCGCCAGCAGCCAGGCTACGGACAGGGAAGGTTCACCCCTCCACTTT,CASSQATDREGSPLHF
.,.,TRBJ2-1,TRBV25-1,TGTGCCAGCAGTGGCCTTCCCACGACAGGTGAGCAGTTCTTC,CASSGLPTTGEQFF
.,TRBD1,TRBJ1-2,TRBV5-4,TGTGCCAGCAGCTTGAAAGGGACAGGGGGCAGCGGCTACACCTTC,CASSLKGTGGSGYTF